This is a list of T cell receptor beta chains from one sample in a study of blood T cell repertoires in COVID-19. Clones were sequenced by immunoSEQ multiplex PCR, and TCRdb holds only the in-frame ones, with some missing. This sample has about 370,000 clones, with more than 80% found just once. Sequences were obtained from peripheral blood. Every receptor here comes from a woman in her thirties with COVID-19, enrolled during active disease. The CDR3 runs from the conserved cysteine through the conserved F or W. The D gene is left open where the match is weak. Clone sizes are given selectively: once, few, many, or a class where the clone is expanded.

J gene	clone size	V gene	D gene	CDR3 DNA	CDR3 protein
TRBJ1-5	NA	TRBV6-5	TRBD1	TGTGCCAGCAGACCGACAGGGGATAGCAATCAGCCCCAGCATTTT	CASRPTGDSNQPQHF
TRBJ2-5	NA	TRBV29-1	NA	TGCAGCGTTGGTCCAGGAGAGACCCAGTACTTC	CSVGPGETQYF
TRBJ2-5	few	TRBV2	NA	TGTGCCAGCAATCCAGCGGGCGGAGAGACCCAGTACTTC	CASNPAGGETQYF
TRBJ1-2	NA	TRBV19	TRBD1	TGTGCCAGTAGTACCGGACAGGGAGGGGTCTATGGCTACACCTTC	CASSTGQGGVYGYTF
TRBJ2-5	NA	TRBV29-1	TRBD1	TGCAGCGTACGGCAGGGGGCCGGCGAGACCCAGTACTTC	CSVRQGAGETQYF
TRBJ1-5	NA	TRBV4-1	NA	TGCGCCAGCAGCCAAGGTCACAGGGCCAATCAGCCCCAGCATTTT	CASSQGHRANQPQHF
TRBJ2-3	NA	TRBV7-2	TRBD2	TGTGCCAGCAGCACCTCAGCGGGAGAGATGATTCTTGGCACAGATACGCAGTATTTT	CASSTSAGEMILGTDTQYF
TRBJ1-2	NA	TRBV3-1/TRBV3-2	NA	TGTGCCAGCAGCCAAGATAGTACAGGGTGGAACTATGGCTACACCTTC	CASSQDSTGWNYGYTF
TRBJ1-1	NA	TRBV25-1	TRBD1	TGTGCCAGCAGGGGGACAGGGGGGACCTATAACACTGAAGCTTTCTTT	CASRGTGGTYNTEAFF
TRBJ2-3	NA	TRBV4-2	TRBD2	TGTGCCAGCAGCCACCGGACTAGAGATGGCACAGATACGCAGTATTTT	CASSHRTRDGTDTQYF
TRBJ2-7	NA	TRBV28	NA	TGTGCCAGCAGTTTACTACTCGAGCAGTACTTC	CASSLLLEQYF
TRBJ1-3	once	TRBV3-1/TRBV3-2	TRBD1	TGTGCCAGCAGCCAAAGGCAGGGGGCCTCTGGAAACACCATATATTTT	CASSQRQGASGNTIYF
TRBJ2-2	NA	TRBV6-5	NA	TGTGCCAGCAGCCGACTCACCGGGGAGCTGTTTTTT	CASSRLTGELFF
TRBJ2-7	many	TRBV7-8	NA	TGTGCCAGCAGCGCACGCCAGGGGCCCTCCTACGAGCAGTACTTC	CASSARQGPSYEQYF
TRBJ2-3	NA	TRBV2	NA	TGTGCCAGCAGGGTCCTAGGTACTATCCCCACAGATACGCAGTATTTT	CASRVLGTIPTDTQYF
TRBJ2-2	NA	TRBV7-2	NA	TGTGCCAGCAGCTTAGTTCACGGCGGGGAGCTGTTTTTT	CASSLVHGGELFF
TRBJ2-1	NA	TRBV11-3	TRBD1	TGTGCCAGCAGCTTAGATAGGACAGGGGGATACAATGAGCAGTTCTTC	CASSLDRTGGYNEQFF
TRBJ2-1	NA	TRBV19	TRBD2	TGTGCCAGTAGTACTAGCGGGGGCTCCTACAATGAGCAGTTCTTC	CASSTSGGSYNEQFF
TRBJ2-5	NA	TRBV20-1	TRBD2	TGCAGTGCTAGTTCCCCGGGAGGTGGGACCCAGTACTTC	CSASSPGGGTQYF
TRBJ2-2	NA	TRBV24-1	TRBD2	TGTGCCACCAGTGATTTTGGACTAGCGGGGACCACCGGGGAGCTGTTTTTT	CATSDFGLAGTTGELFF
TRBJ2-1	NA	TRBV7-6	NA	TGTGCCAGCAGCTCTTTGGACACCGTCTACAATGAGCAGTTCTTC	CASSSLDTVYNEQFF
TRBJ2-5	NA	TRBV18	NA	TGTGCCAGCTCACCGGGGGCCGGAGGAGGAGAGACCCAGTACTTC	CASSPGAGGGETQYF
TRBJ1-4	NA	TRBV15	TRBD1	TGTGCCACCAGCATGGACAGGGGAAAGAAAAAACTGTTTTTT	CATSMDRGKKKLFF
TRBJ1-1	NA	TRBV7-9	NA	TGTGCCAGCAGCCGACCGGGACAAACGGAAGCTTTCTTT	CASSRPGQTEAFF
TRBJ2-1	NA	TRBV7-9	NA	TGTGCCAGCAGCCCGTACGGGGGCTACAATGAGCAGTTCTTC	CASSPYGGYNEQFF
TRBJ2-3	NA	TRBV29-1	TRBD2	TGCAGCGTTGGACTAGCGGGGGTCAATACGCAGTATTTT	CSVGLAGVNTQYF
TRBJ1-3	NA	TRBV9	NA	TGTGCCAGCAGCCCAGACCGCGGGGGGTCCTCTGGAAACACCATATATTTT	CASSPDRGGSSGNTIYF
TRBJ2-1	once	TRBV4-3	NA	TGCGCCAGCAGCCAAGAAGAAACAGGGTACAATGAGCAGTTCTTC	CASSQEETGYNEQFF
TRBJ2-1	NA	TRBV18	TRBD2	TGTGCCAGCTCACCCGTACTAGCGGGAGGTGGCAATGAGCAGTTCTTC	CASSPVLAGGGNEQFF
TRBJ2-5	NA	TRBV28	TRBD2	TGTGCCAGCAGCGTAGCGGGAGGGGCTTTTAACCAAGAGACCCAGTACTTC	CASSVAGGAFNQETQYF
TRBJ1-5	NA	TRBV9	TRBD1	TGTGCCAGCAGCGTAGAGGCAGGGGGACAGCCCCAGCATTTT	CASSVEAGGQPQHF
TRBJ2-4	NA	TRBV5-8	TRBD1	TGTGCCAGCAGCTTGATGGATCTGGGGACAGTACTAGCCAAAAACATTCAGTACTTC	CASSLMDLGTVLAKNIQYF
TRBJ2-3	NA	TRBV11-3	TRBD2	TGTGCCAGCAGCTTAGGGTGGGACCTCGGGGGGAACACAGATACGCAGTATTTT	CASSLGWDLGGNTDTQYF
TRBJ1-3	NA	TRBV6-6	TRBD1	TGTGCCAGCAGTTATGGACAGGGTCAAGCTGGAAACACCATATATTTT	CASSYGQGQAGNTIYF
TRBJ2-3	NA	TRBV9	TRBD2	TGTGCCAGCACCCCCGGGACTAACACAGATACGCAGTATTTT	CASTPGTNTDTQYF
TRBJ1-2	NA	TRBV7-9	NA	TGTGCCAGCAGCTTAGTTTCCCCCTCCTATGGCTACACCTTC	CASSLVSPSYGYTF
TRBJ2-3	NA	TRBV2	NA	TGTGCCAGCAGGCCAGGTGGGCCAGGTAATACGCAGTATTTT	CASRPGGPGNTQYF
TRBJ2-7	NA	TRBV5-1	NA	TGCGCCAGCAGTCCCGGGACTCCCTCTAACGAGCAGTACTTC	CASSPGTPSNEQYF
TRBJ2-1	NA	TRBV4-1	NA	TGCGCCAGCAGTAGCGGATACAATGAGCAGTTCTTC	CASSSGYNEQFF
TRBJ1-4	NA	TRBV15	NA	TGTGCCACCGGGGGGGACCCAACTAATGAAAAACTGTTTTTT	CATGGDPTNEKLFF
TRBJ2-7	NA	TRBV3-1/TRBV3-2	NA	TGTGCCAGCAGCGCACCATCTACACGGGTCTCCTACGAGCAGTACTTC	CASSAPSTRVSYEQYF
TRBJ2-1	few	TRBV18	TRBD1	TGTGCCAGCTCACCGGGGCAGGGGGCATCGGAGCAGTTCTTC	CASSPGQGASEQFF
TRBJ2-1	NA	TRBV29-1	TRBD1	TGCAGCGCTCCGGACAGGGGGCGGAATGAGCAGTTCTTC	CSAPDRGRNEQFF
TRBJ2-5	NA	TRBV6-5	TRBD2	TGTGCCAGCATTGGACTAGCGGAAGAGACCCAGTACTTC	CASIGLAEETQYF
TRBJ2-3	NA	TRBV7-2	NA	TGTGCCAGCAGCTTAGGGGCAGGGATGGTTGATACGCAGTATTTT	CASSLGAGMVDTQYF
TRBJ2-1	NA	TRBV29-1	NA	TGCAGCGTTGTGGGACTGTTCTCCTACAATGAGCAGTTCTTC	CSVVGLFSYNEQFF
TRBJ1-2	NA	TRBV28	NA	TGTGCCAGCACCCTCTCGTCGGGAGGAGGCTACACCTTC	CASTLSSGGGYTF
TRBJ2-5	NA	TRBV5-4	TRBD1	TGTGCCAGCAGCGGACCCGGGACAGGGGGCGGGCAAGAGACCCAGTACTTC	CASSGPGTGGGQETQYF
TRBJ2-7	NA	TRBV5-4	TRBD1	TGTGCCAGCAGCTTCGGACAGGGGGCCCACGAGCAGTACTTC	CASSFGQGAHEQYF
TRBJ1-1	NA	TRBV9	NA	TGTGCCAGCAGCGTCGCAGGGAAGAACACTGAAGCTTTCTTT	CASSVAGKNTEAFF
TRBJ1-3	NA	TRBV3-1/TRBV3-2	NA	TGTGCCAGCAGCCAAGGTATAGCGGCGAACACCATATATTTT	CASSQGIAANTIYF
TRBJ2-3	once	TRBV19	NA	TGTGCCAGTAGTCTTGGACTAAGGGATACGCAGTATTTT	CASSLGLRDTQYF
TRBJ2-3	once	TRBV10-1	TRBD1	TGCGCCAGCAGTTCGACAGGGTGGACAGATACGCAGTATTTT	CASSSTGWTDTQYF
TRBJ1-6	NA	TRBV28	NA	TGTGCCAGCAGTTCGCAAGACGGATCCGAGGGTTCACCCCTCCACTTT	CASSSQDGSEGSPLHF
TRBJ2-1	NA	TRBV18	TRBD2	TGTGCCAGCTCAGCGGGACTAGCGGCCTCCAATGAGCAGTTCTTC	CASSAGLAASNEQFF
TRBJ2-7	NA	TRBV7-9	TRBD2	TGTGCCAGCAGCTTAATGGGACTAGCGGACCACGAGCAGTACTTC	CASSLMGLADHEQYF
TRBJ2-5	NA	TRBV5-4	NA	TGTGCCAGCAGCTTGTTGGTAGCCAAAGAGACCCAGTACTTC	CASSLLVAKETQYF
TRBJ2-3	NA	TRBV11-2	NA	TGTGCCAGCAGCTTAGAGGAGACCGGGGGAGTCATCGGCACAGATACGCAGTATTTT	CASSLEETGGVIGTDTQYF
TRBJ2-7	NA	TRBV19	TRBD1	TGTGCCAGACACCGGGACAGGGGCAATGCCTACGAGCAGTACTTC	CARHRDRGNAYEQYF